The 15 T cell receptor beta chains reported below all come from one sample, sequenced in a study of blood T cell repertoires in COVID-19. Generated by immunoSEQ multiplex PCR, the TCRdb table keeps only in-frame clones and is missing some. The sample includes about 200,000 clones, about 83% of them seen just once. The source material was peripheral blood. Receptor source: a woman aged 40 to 50 with active or convalescent COVID-19.

In the case of this clone: One end of the junction fails to match germline, which may point to a read error. This chain joins TRBV9 and TRBJ2-6; perhaps TRBD2 as D (7 bases). The CDR3 has 16 amino acids. Germline V gene sequence: CDR1 SGDLS, CDR2 YYNGEE. The CDR3 nucleotides are TGTGCCCGCAGCGTGGGGGCGGGGGCCGGGGCCAACGTCCTGACTTTC. This codes for CARSVGAGAGANVLTF.

This CDR3 is CSVDKQVQETQYF. The CDR3 bases are TGCAGCGTTGACAAACAGGTACAAGAGACCCAGTACTTC. V is TRBV29-1 and J is TRBJ2-5, with D possibly matching TRBD1 (5 bases). Per the germline V gene, CDR1 is SQVTM and CDR2 is ANQGSEA. V dropped 3 bases and J dropped 2 bases, with 10 bases sitting between them. The CDR3 extends over 13 amino acids.

Regarding this clone: The identical CDR3 is also encoded by other nucleotide sequences in the sample. The chain has TRBV9 and TRBJ2-1; tentatively, D is TRBD1 (6 bases). V gave up 0 bases and J gave up 4 bases, with 8 bases separating them. This CDR3 region has 14 residues. Germline CDR1 is SGDLS and CDR2 is YYNGEE. The CDR3 bases are TGTGCCAGCAGCGTAGGGACAGAATACAATGAGCAGTTCTTC. Translated, it gives CASSVGTEYNEQFF.

This clone showed up just a few times. This chain joins TRBV5-6 and TRBJ2-1; TRBD2 aligns across 12 bases. The J segment lost 4 bases and the V segment lost 4 bases, leaving 3 bases of the junction unmatched. Germline lookup yields CDR1 SGHDT and CDR2 YYEEEE. The CDR3 length is 15 residues. CDR3 DNA sequence: TGTGCCAGCAGCCCTGGGACTAGCGGGTACAATGAGCAGTTCTTC. It yields the protein CASSPGTSGYNEQFF.

V gene TRBV9 combines with J gene TRBJ1-6; TRBD1 might be the D (5 bases). Germline lookup yields CDR1 SGDLS and CDR2 YYNGEE. Trimming pared 6 bases from V and 10 bases from J, leaving 20 bases between. The CDR3 runs 15 residues. CDR3 sequence (DNA): TGTGCCAGCACCCCCTCCGGGACTTTCGACTCACCCCTCCACTTT. Translation gives CASTPSGTFDSPLHF.

The chain has TRBV7-9 and TRBJ1-6, with 8 bases that match TRBD1. The CDR3 totals 16 residues. After removal of 5 bases from V and 0 bases from J, the junction contained 3 bases not matched to a gene. The germline CDR1 and CDR2 sequences are SEHNR and FQNEAQ (reference sequence). Here the CDR3 reads CASSQTGGSYNSPLHF. The CDR3 DNA sequence: TGTGCCAGCAGCCAAACAGGGGGCTCCTATAATTCACCCCTCCACTTT.

This chain links TRBV27 with TRBJ1-2; 10 bases align to TRBD1. Looked up from germline, CDR1 is MNHEY and CDR2 is SMNVEV (reference sequence). Trimming took 1 base from V and 5 from J; bases not matched to a gene: 13. The CDR3 has 18 residues. The CDR3 spells CASSLFPGQGVTMYGYTF. DNA for the CDR3: TGTGCCAGCAGTTTATTCCCTGGACAGGGGGTAACTATGTATGGCTACACCTTC.

CDR3 in amino acids: CASSQDFPRGSTEAFF. DNA of the CDR3: TGTGCCAGCAGCCAAGATTTCCCCAGGGGGAGTACTGAAGCTTTCTTT. This chain uses TRBV14 with TRBJ1-1, with 7 bases lining up with TRBD1. CDR1 is SGHDN, CDR2 FVKESK, per germline. Trimming cost V 0 bases and J 5 bases; bases outside gene matches: 9. This CDR3 comprises 16 residues.

This clone occurred once. The chain joins TRBV7-9 to TRBJ1-1; D call uncertain. Germline V gene sequence: CDR1 SEHNR, CDR2 FQNEAQ (reference sequence). V was trimmed by 1 base and J by 7 bases, leaving 7 bases between them. The CDR3 consists of 12 residues. In DNA, the CDR3 is TGTGCCAGCAGCTTAGTGTACAGTGAAGCTTTCTTT. Amino acid sequence: CASSLVYSEAFF.

Comments on this clone: Distinct nucleotide sequences in the sample also encode this CDR3. The chain couples TRBV6-5 to TRBJ1-2; 12 bases fit TRBD1. Germline assignment: CDR1 MNHEY and CDR2 SVGAGI. CDR3 size: 15 residues. J was trimmed by 2 bases and V by 6 bases; bases with no gene match: 4. This CDR3 is CASRPGQGANYGYTF. DNA for the CDR3: TGTGCCAGCAGACCGGGACAGGGGGCGAACTATGGCTACACCTTC.

The chain recombines TRBV5-4 with TRBJ2-7, with D maybe TRBD2 (6 bases). Germline CDR1 and CDR2: SGHNT and YYREEE (reference sequence). V lost 5 bases to trimming and J lost 6 bases, with 12 bases between them. The CDR3 spans 12 residues. The CDR3 loop reads CASRGGKAEQYF. As DNA, the CDR3 is TGTGCCAGCAGGGGGGGAAAAGCCGAGCAGTACTTC.

The J gene is TRBJ2-3, the V gene TRBV6-5; 8 positions match TRBD2. This CDR3 spans 14 amino acids. The germline V gene has CDR1 MNHEY and CDR2 SVGAGI. The V gene end was trimmed by 7 bases and the J gene end by 3 bases; junction bases not matched to a gene: 6. The CDR3 nucleotides read TGTGCCAGCACCCTAGGACTAGCTACAGATACGCAGTATTTT. Translation gives CASTLGLATDTQYF.

V and J are TRBV6-5 and TRBJ2-1, with D unclear. V dropped 5 bases and J dropped 9 bases, with 11 bases sitting between them. The CDR3 covers 12 residues. Germline CDR1 and CDR2: MNHEY and SVGAGI. The CDR3, as DNA: TGTGCCAGCAGTACGGGTGCGGTTGAGCAGTTCTTC. The encoded protein is CASSTGAVEQFF.

The chain is built from TRBV5-4 and TRBJ1-3, with unresolved D. Germline V gene data show CDR1 as SGHNT and CDR2 as YYREEE (reference sequence). V lost 0 bases to trimming and J lost 0 bases, with 10 bases between them. This CDR3 contains 16 residues. DNA for the CDR3: TGTGCCAGCAGCTTGGATCAGGCTACCTCTGGAAACACCATATATTTT. This encodes CASSLDQATSGNTIYF.

The chain uses TRBV6-5 and TRBJ1-1, with D unresolved. This CDR3 has 13 residues. Germline V gene lookup returns CDR1 MNHEY and CDR2 SVGAGI. Between the trimmed V and J ends, which lost 0 bases and 4 bases, there was a span of 6 bases. The CDR3 is CASSYSQSTEAFF. In nucleotides, the CDR3 is TGTGCCAGCAGTTACTCCCAGTCCACTGAAGCTTTCTTT.